The sequence of this T cell receptor (beta chain) was determined in a study of beta chain features in type 1 diabetes. Study findings and constraints: Insertions were fewer and deletions more numerous at VDJ junctions in type 1 diabetes patients.

Trimming stripped 5 bases from V and 5 bases from J, with 12 bases between. CDR3 size: 13 residues. Germline values: CDR1 SGHTA, CDR2 FQGNSA. As every portion of the isolated RNA was reverse transcribed, the sequencing read expressed TCRB transcripts. Here immunoSEQ multiplex PCR was the method, and the copy in TCRdb shows in-frame clones only, minus some. Of 250,000 to 350,000 clones listed, approximately 10% are singletons. This clone was seen a few times. The antigen is not known. Donors contributed one heparinised blood draw apiece, averaging about 116 mL. Purity exceeded 98% in all sorted populations.

This chain uses TRBV7-2 with TRBJ2-5; TRBD2 might be the D (5 bases). The clonotype was recovered from a woman in her 30s in good health. The specimen was naive CD4+ T cells from blood. The CDR3 DNA follows: TGTGCCAGCAGCCCTGGACTTCGGGAGACCCAGTACTTC. This gives the protein CASSPGLRETQYF.